A single T cell receptor beta chain is shown here with its context. Its antigen is as yet unknown. The time point is: baseline, week 1 (first vaccination visit). As for treatment: pre-vaccination baseline after standard-of-care therapy. This specimen belongs to a study of a mutant IDH1 vaccine in newly diagnosed glioma. Study-wide background: Previous treatment comprised radiotherapy, temozolomide, or both, mostly both. Study conclusions and caveats: Of the patients, 93.3% had vaccine-induced immune responses.

Repertoires were generated with immunoSEQ multiplex PCR, while TCRdb's copy carries only in-frame clones and drops some. Found here are approximately 70,000 clones, 70% to 80% of them singletons; the top ten hold approximately 8.2%. Trimming took off 2 bases at V and 7 bases at J, with 8 bases between the two ends. The CDR3 runs 13 residues. Germline loops: CDR1 SGHTA, CDR2 FQGNSA. The starting material was PBMCs, obtained from a glioma patient treated with radiotherapy, temozolomide or both. The clonotype comes from a man over 45 with glioma. J is TRBJ1-4 and V is TRBV7-2; no clear D gene. CDR3 in amino acids: CASSLKGFEKLFF. CDR3 DNA sequence: TGTGCCAGCAGCTTAAAGGGATTTGAAAAACTGTTTTTT.